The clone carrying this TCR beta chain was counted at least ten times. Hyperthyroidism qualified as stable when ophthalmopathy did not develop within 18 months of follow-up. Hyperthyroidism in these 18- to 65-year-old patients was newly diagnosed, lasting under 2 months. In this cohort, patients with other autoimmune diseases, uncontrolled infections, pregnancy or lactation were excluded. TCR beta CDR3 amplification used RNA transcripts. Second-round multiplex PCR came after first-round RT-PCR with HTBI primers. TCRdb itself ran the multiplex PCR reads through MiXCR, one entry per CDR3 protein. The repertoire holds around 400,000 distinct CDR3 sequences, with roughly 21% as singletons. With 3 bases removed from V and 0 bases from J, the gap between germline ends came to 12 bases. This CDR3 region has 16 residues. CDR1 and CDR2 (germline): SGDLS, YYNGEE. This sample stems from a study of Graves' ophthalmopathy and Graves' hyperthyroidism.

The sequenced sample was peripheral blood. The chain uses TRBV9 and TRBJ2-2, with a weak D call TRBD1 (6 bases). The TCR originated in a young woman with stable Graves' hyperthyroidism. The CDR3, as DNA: TGTGCCAGCAGCGCGAACAGGGTCGCGAACACCGGGGAGCTGTTTTTT. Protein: CASSANRVANTGELFF.